The 21 T cell receptor beta chains below come from one sample, sequenced in a study of post-analysis software for immune sequencing data. Study observations and caveats: The five TRBV segments detected at higher frequency in patients than in controls included TRBV5-6, TRBV5-1 and TRBV20-1.

For these TCRs, the target antigens are not known. Every TCR beta cDNA library bore unique molecular identifiers. MiXCR, applied by TCRdb to the PCR reads, yields one record per CDR3 protein. The sample consists of roughly 800,000 distinct CDR3 sequences, 25% to 30% of them appearing once. Sequences were obtained from blood. These TCRs come from a girl under 18 with multiple sclerosis.

The CDR3 spells CASSLNLADYGYTF. The CDR3 DNA is TGTGCCAGCAGCTTAAACCTCGCCGACTATGGCTACACCTTC. This sequence joins TRBV7-2 and TRBJ1-2; D not certain. The CDR3 consists of 14 residues. V dropped 2 bases and J dropped 3 bases, with 10 bases sitting between them. The germline V gene encodes CDR1 SGHTA and CDR2 FQGNSA.

This clonotype turned up a few times. One junction end does not reproduce the germline sequence, and a read error may be involved. V usage is TRBV7-2 and J usage is TRBJ2-3; D is possibly TRBD1 (7 bases). The CDR3 totals 14 residues. The germline gives CDR1 SGHTA, CDR2 FQGNSA. The CDR3 coding sequence is TGTGCCAGTAGCTTAAATCCAGGGGGGGATACGCAGTATTTT. It encodes CASSLNPGGDTQYF. The full variable domain, its missing parts supplied by reference TRBV7-2 and TRBJ2-3, is GAGVSQSPSNKVTEKGKDVELRCDPISGHTALYWYRQSLGQGLEFLIYFQGNSAPDKSGLPSDRFSAERTGGSVSTLTIQRTQQEDSAVYLCASSLNPGGDTQYFGPGTRLTVL.

This clonotype has only a few counts. This chain connects TRBV18 to TRBJ2-1, with 7 nucleotides matching TRBD2. Germline CDR1 is KGHSH and CDR2 is LQKENI. The CDR3 is 17 residues long. Unmatched junction bases numbered 7, after V lost 0 bases and J lost 2 bases. CDR3 in DNA: TGTGCCAGCTCACCACCATCCGCCGGGACTACCTACAATGAGCAGTTCTTC. It yields the protein CASSPPSAGTTYNEQFF. Complete variable domain (other parts from reference TRBV18 and TRBJ2-1): NAGVMQNPRHLVRRRGQEARLRCSPMKGHSHVYWYRQLPEEGLKFMVYLQKENIIDESGMPKERFSAEFPKEGPSILRIQQVVRGDSAAYFCASSPPSAGTTYNEQFFGPGTRLTVL.

J is TRBJ2-4 and V is TRBV11-2; TRBD2 aligns across 7 bases. CDR1 SGHAT and CDR2 FQNNGV come from the germline V gene. J lost 13 bases, V lost 11 bases, and 2 bases had no gene match. The CDR3 runs to 8 residues. The CDR3: CASGGQYF. The CDR3 DNA sequence: TGTGCCTCCGGGGGGCAGTACTTC.

Worth noting for this clonotype: Being one base from a much bigger clone, this may be a read error. The gene calls are TRBV6-5 and TRBJ2-5; no clear D. TRBJ2-1 matches the DNA end more closely, so the J call is doubtful. This CDR3 is 13 amino acids long. Germline assignment: CDR1 MNHEY and CDR2 SVGAGI. The CDR3 region has the DNA TGTGCCAGCAGCGGACGGATCCAAGAGACCCAGTTCTTC. Translating gives CASSGRIQETQFF.

Worth noting for this clonotype: This could be a read error, since a much larger clone is one nucleotide away. The chain employs TRBV20-1 and TRBJ2-7; the D call may be TRBD1 or TRBD2 (5 bases each). The CDR3 spans 13 residues. Germline lookup yields CDR1 DFQATT and CDR2 SNEGSKA (reference sequence). CDR3: CGASRDAAYEQYF. The CDR3 DNA is TGCGGTGCTTCTCGGGACGCAGCCTACGAGCAGTACTTC.

The V call is TRBV5-4, the J call TRBJ1-2; D may be TRBD1 (5 bases). V shed 1 base and J shed 8 bases, with 18 bases lying between them. Germline assignment: CDR1 SGHNT and CDR2 YYREEE (reference sequence). The CDR3 covers 15 residues. The CDR3 nucleotides read TGTGCCAGCAGCTTGCCTCAGGGTAGGACACGAGGCTACACCTTC. Residues: CASSLPQGRTRGYTF.

Only a few counts were recorded for this clonotype. The CDR3 loop reads CSANRDASMATTF. The CDR3 nucleotides are TGCAGTGCTAACAGGGACGCTAGTATGGCTACCACCTTC. V gene TRBV20-1 combines with J gene TRBJ1-2, with a weak D call TRBD1 (6 bases). V lost 4 bases, J lost 13 bases, and 22 bases lay in between. The CDR3 is 13 amino acids. Germline lookup yields CDR1 DFQATT and CDR2 SNEGSKA (reference sequence).

This clonotype was recorded a few times. The chain uses TRBV6-8 and TRBJ1-1, with 7 bases that match TRBD1. Germline V gene data show CDR1 as MNHGY and CDR2 as SAAAGT. After removal of 5 bases from V and 7 bases from J, the junction contained 16 bases not matched to a gene. The CDR3 contains 16 residues. The CDR3 bases are TGTGCCAGCAGTCTTGATAAAAACAGGGGACACCTTGAAGCTTTCTTT. It yields the protein CASSLDKNRGHLEAFF.

The chain combines TRBV11-2 with TRBJ2-5, with 9 bases identical to TRBD1. Germline V gene lookup returns CDR1 SGHAT and CDR2 FQNNGV. The J segment lost 5 bases and the V segment lost 5 bases, leaving 9 bases of the junction unmatched. The CDR3 spans 15 residues. The CDR3 protein is CASSRPGQGVETQYF. The DNA for the CDR3 is TGTGCCAGCAGCCGGCCGGGACAGGGTGTGGAGACCCAGTACTTC.

This clonotype was counted at least ten times. V gene TRBV20-1 combines with J gene TRBJ2-1; TRBD2 aligns across 12 bases. The CDR3 is 16 amino acids. With V trimmed by 6 bases and J by 10 bases, 16 bases remained unmatched. Germline CDR1 reads DFQATT; CDR2 reads SNEGSKA (reference sequence). CDR3 coding DNA: TGCAGTGCCGCTCCGACTAGCGGGAGACTCGGGCGCGAGCAGTTCTTC. This codes for CSAAPTSGRLGREQFF.

V is TRBV15 and J is TRBJ2-3; 10 positions match TRBD2. This CDR3 comprises 15 residues. J was trimmed by 2 bases and V by 5 bases; bases with no gene match: 4. Germline CDR1 and CDR2: LNHNV and YYDKDF (reference sequence). This CDR3 reads CATSAGLASTDTQYF. Here the CDR3 DNA reads TGTGCCACCAGCGCGGGACTAGCGTCCACAGATACGCAGTATTTT.

This chain connects TRBV29-1 to TRBJ1-2, with D possibly being TRBD1 (6 bases). V was clipped by 1 base and J by 3 bases, with 12 bases between them. The CDR3 runs to 14 residues. In germline, CDR1 is SQVTM, CDR2 ANQGSEA. CDR3 region: CSVEVQDRHYGYTF. CDR3 coding DNA: TGCAGCGTTGAAGTCCAGGACAGACACTATGGCTACACCTTC.

Ten or more counts support this clonotype. J is TRBJ2-7 and V is TRBV6-5, with D hard to call. The V end lost 6 bases, the J end lost 2 bases, and 11 bases lay between the germline ends. The V gene's germline CDR1 is MNHEY and CDR2 SVGAGI. The CDR3 is made up of 13 amino acids. The CDR3 region has the DNA TGTGCCAGCAGACCACTGGGCGCCTACGAGCAGTACTTC. Translated, it gives CASRPLGAYEQYF.

In its sample, this clonotype was seen a few times. The rearrangement uses TRBV10-3 and TRBJ1-6, with TRBD1 matching 8 bases. This CDR3 spans 13 amino acids. V gave up 10 bases and J gave up 9 bases; unmatched junction bases: 8. Per germline, CDR1 ENHRY and CDR2 SYGVKD. CDR3 nucleotides: TGTGCCAACGGACAGGGCTACGGTTCACCCCTCCACTTT. Protein product: CANGQGYGSPLHF.

This clonotype was found a few times. Written as DNA, the CDR3 is TGTGCCAGCAGCGGGATCTCAGCGGGAGTGGGAACAGATACGCAGTATTTT. Protein: CASSGISAGVGTDTQYF. V and J are TRBV9 and TRBJ2-3; 8 nucleotides agree with TRBD2. The CDR3 is 17 amino acids. Germline CDR1 is SGDLS and CDR2 is YYNGEE. J gave up 3 bases and V 3 bases, and 12 bases lay outside the gene matches. The variable domain in full, with the rest retrieved from reference TRBV9 and TRBJ2-3, is DSGVTQTPKHLITATGQRVTLRCSPRSGDLSVYWYQQSLDQGLQFLIQYYNGEERAKGNILERFSAQQFPDLHSELNLSSLELGDSALYFCASSGISAGVGTDTQYFGPGTRLTVL.

About this clonotype itself: A much larger clone differs from this one at a single base, so this may be a read error. V usage is TRBV6-2 or TRBV6-3 and J usage is TRBJ2-3; 7 bases line up with TRBD2. This CDR3 is 14 amino acids long. Germline CDR1 reads MNHEY; CDR2 reads SVGEGT. CDR3 sequence reads: CASMTSGETDAQYF. The CDR3 bases are TGTGCCAGCATGACAAGCGGGGAAACAGATGCGCAGTATTTT.

This chain uses TRBV20-1 with TRBJ2-1; the D is unclear. Looked up from germline, CDR1 is DFQATT and CDR2 is SNEGSKA (reference sequence). The CDR3 is 12 amino acids. V dropped 1 base and J dropped 2 bases, with 3 bases sitting between them. CDR3 amino acids: CSARAPYNEQFF. CDR3 nucleotide sequence: TGCAGTGCTAGAGCCCCCTACAATGAGCAGTTCTTC.

Only a few counts were recorded for this clonotype. The gene calls are TRBV11-2 and TRBJ2-3, with D maybe TRBD2 (5 bases). This CDR3 has 14 amino acids. V shed 6 bases and J shed 1 base, with 11 bases lying between them. Germline CDR1 reads SGHAT; CDR2 reads FQNNGV. For the CDR3, the DNA is TGTGCCAGCAGAAAAAACGGGGGCACAGATACGCAGTATTTT. Residues: CASRKNGGTDTQYF. The full variable domain, in which reference TRBV11-2 and TRBJ2-3 provide the parts outside the CDR3, is EAGVAQSPRYKIIEKRQSVAFWCNPISGHATLYWYQQILGQGPKLLIQFQNNGVVDDSQLPKDRFSAERLKGVDSTLKIQPAKLEDSAVYLCASRKNGGTDTQYFGPGTRLTVL.

This clonotype has a handful of counts. The chain carries TRBV7-2 and TRBJ2-2; D not resolved. The V end was cut by 1 base, the J end by 9 bases, with 6 bases between. Germline V gene data show CDR1 as SGHTA and CDR2 as FQGNSA. The CDR3 has 12 residues. The CDR3 DNA sequence: TGTGCCAGCAGCTTAGGCTTGCGGGAGCTGTTTTTT. Amino acids: CASSLGLRELFF.

The chain employs TRBV6-1 and TRBJ1-1; no definite D call. The CDR3 runs to 13 residues. Trimming took off 2 bases at V and 5 bases at J, with 9 bases between the two ends. Germline V lookup: CDR1 MNHNS, CDR2 SASEGT. For the CDR3, the DNA is TGTGCCAGCAGTGAAACCCAGAGGACTGAAGCTTTCTTT. This translates into CASSETQRTEAFF.